This T cell receptor (beta chain) is drawn from a study of technical replicates of blood from a handful of donors. The data were produced by immunoSEQ multiplex PCR, yet TCRdb's version contains in-frame clones alone and is incomplete. The sample holds about 73,000 clones; around 93% are singletons and the top ten take 0.25%. The CDR3 runs 15 residues. Trimming cost V 6 bases and J 4 bases, with 18 bases left between them. Germline V lookup: CDR1 MNHEY, CDR2 SMNVEV (reference sequence). The genes are TRBV27 and TRBJ2-5, with D possibly being TRBD2 (6 bases). The sequence was collected from a human donor in good health. The sequenced sample consisted of T cells isolated from PBMCs. The CDR3 DNA sequence: TGTGCCAGCAGCCAACAGGTCGGGAGTCGAGAGACCCAGTACTTC. As protein: CASSQQVGSRETQYF.